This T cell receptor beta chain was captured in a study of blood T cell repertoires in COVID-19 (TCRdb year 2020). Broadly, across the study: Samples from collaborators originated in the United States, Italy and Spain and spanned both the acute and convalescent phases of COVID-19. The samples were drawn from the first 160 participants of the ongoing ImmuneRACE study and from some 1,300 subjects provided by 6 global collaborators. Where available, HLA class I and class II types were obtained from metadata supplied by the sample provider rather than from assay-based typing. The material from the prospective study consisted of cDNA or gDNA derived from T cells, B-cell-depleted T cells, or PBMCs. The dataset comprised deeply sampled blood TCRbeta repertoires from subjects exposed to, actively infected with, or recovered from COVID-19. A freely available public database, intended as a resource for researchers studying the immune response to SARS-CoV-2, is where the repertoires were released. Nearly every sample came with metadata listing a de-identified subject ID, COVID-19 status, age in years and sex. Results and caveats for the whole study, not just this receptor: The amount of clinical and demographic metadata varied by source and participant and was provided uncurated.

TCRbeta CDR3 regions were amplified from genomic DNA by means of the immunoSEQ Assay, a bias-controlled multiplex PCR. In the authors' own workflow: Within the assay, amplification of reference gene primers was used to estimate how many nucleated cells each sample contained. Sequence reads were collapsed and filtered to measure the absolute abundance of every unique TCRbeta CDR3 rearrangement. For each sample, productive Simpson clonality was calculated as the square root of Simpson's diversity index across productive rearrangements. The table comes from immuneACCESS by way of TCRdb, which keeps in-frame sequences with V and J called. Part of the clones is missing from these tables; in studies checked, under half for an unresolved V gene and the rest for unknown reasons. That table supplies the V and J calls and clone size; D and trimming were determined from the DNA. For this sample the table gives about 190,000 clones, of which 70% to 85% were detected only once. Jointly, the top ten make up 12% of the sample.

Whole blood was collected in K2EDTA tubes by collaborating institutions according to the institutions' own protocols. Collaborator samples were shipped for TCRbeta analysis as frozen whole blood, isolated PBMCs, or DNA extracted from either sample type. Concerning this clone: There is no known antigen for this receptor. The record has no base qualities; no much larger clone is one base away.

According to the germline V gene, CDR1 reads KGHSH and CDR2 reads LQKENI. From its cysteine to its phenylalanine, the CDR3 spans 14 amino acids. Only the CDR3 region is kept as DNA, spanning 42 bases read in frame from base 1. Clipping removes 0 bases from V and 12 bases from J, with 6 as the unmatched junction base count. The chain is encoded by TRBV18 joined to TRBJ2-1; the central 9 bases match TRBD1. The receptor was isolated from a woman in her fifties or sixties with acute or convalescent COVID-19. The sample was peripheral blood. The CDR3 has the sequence CASSPPAGQGRQFF. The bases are TGTGCCAGCTCACCACCTGCGGGACAGGGTCGGCAGTTCTTC.